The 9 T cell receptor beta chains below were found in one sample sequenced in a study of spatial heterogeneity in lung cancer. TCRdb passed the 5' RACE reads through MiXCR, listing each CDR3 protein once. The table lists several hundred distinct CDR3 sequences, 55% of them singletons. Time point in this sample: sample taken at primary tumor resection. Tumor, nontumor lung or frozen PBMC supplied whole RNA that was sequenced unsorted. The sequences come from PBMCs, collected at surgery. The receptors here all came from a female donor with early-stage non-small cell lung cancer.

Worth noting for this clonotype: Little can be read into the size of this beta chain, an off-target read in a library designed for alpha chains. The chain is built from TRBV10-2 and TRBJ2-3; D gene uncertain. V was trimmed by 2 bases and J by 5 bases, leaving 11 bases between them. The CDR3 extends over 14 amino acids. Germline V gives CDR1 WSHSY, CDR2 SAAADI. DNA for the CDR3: TGCGCCAGCAGTGAGGGCACCTTCCTAGATACGCAGTATTTT. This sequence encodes CASSEGTFLDTQYF.

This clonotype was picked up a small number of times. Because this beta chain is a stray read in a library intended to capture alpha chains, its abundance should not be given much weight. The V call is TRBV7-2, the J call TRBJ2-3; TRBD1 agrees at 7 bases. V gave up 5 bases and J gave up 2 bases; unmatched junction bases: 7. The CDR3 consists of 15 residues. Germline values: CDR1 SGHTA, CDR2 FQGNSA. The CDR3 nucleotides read TGTGCCAGCAGCCCCGGACAGGTTCTCACAGATACGCAGTATTTT. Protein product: CASSPGQVLTDTQYF.

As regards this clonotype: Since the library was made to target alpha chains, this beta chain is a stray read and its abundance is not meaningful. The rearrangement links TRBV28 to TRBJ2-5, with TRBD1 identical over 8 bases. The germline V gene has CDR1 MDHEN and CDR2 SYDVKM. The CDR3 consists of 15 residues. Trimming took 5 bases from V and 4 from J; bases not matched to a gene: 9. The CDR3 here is CASSRLGQGGETQYF. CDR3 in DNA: TGTGCCAGCAGTCGACTTGGACAGGGAGGAGAGACCCAGTACTTC.

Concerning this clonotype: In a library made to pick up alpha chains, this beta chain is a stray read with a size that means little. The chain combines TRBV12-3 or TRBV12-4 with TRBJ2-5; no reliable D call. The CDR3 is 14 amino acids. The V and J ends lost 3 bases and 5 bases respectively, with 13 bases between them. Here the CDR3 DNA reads TGTGCCAGCAGTTTGAGCCCCTCGGCGGAGACCCAGTACTTC. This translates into CASSLSPSAETQYF.

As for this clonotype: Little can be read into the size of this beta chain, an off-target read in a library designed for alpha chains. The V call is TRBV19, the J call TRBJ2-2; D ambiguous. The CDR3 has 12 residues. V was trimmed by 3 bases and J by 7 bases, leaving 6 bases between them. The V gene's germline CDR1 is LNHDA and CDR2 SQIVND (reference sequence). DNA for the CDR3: TGTGCCAGTAGTATTAGTGGCGGGGAGCTGTTTTTT. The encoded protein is CASSISGGELFF.

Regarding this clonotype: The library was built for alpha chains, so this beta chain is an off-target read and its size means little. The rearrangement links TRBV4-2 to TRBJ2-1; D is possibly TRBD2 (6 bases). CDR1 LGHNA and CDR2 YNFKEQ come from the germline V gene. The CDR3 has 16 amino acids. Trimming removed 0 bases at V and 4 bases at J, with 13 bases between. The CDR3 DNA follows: TGTGCCAGCAGCCAAGATGGGGCGGGATTGTACAATGAGCAGTTCTTC. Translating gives CASSQDGAGLYNEQFF.

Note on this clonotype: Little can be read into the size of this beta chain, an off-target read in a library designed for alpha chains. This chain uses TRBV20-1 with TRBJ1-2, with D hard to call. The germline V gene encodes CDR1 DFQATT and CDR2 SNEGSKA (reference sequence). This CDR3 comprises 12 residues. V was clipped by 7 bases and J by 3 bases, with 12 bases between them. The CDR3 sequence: CSVGRTDYGYTF. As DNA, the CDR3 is TGCAGTGTTGGCAGGACCGACTATGGCTACACCTTC.

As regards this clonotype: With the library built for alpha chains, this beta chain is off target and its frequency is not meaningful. The chain's CDR3 is CASSRASMDTQYF. The CDR3 DNA reads TGTGCCAGCAGTCGGGCCAGCATGGATACGCAGTATTTT. This chain connects TRBV6-2 or TRBV6-3 to TRBJ2-3, with D unclear. Trimming cost V 5 bases and J 6 bases, with 12 bases left between them. CDR3 length: 13 residues. CDR1 MNHEY and CDR2 SVGEGT come from the germline V gene.

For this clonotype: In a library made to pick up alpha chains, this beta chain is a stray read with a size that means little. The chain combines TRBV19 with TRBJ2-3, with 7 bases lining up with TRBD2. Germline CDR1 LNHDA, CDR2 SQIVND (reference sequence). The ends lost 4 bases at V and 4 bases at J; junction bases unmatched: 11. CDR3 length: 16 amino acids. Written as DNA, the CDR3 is TGTGCCAGTAGTACCCTTGCGGGAGAGGTCGCAGATACGCAGTATTTT. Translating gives CASSTLAGEVADTQYF.